These 17 T cell receptor beta chains were sequenced from one sample in a study of molecular identifiers for immune sequencing clone quantification. TCRdb analysed the PCR reads with MiXCR anew, one entry per CDR3 protein. This table holds around 13,000 distinct CDR3 sequences, roughly 15% found once. Specimen: naive CD8+ T cells from blood, with Jurkat cell RNA spiked in. Sample subset: FACS-sorted CD8+CD4-CCR7+CD45RA+ naive T cells. The receptor set was obtained from a human donor in good health. Some libraries in this study had Jurkat cell RNA spiked in.

With respect to this clonotype: A much more abundant neighbour one base away suggests this may be a read error. The chain is built from TRBV19 and TRBJ2-1; D unclear. The CDR3 length is 13 residues. Germline V gene lookup returns CDR1 LNHDA and CDR2 SQIVND (reference sequence). CDR3 amino acids: CASSIAPRGEQLF. The CDR3 coding sequence is TGTGCCAGTAGTATAGCCCCCCGAGGAGAGCAGCTCTTC.

This clonotype was seen many times. This chain links TRBV4-1 with TRBJ2-7; 8 bases line up with TRBD2. Trimming took 5 bases from V and 2 from J; bases not matched to a gene: 8. The CDR3 is 15 amino acids. The germline V gene has CDR1 MGHRA and CDR2 YSYEKL. Written as DNA, the CDR3 is TGCGCCAGCAGCACCCCGGGACTAGGGACCTACGAGCAGTACTTC. This codes for CASSTPGLGTYEQYF.

This clonotype has ten or more counts. This chain joins TRBV15 and TRBJ1-5, with TRBD1 as a possible D gene (5 bases). The CDR3 has 16 residues. CDR1 is LNHNV, CDR2 YYDKDF, per germline (reference sequence). V lost 0 bases and J 2 bases, leaving 11 bases between the germline ends. The CDR3 DNA reads TGTGCCACCAGCAGAGATTACGGCAGGGGCAATCAGCCCCAGCATTTT. Amino acid sequence: CATSRDYGRGNQPQHF.

Points on this clonotype: Possible read error: a much larger clone is one base away. J is TRBJ1-1 and V is TRBV30; no reliable D call. The CDR3 is made up of 13 amino acids. CDR1 is GTSNPN and CDR2 is SVGIG in the germline V gene (reference sequence). V was shortened by 7 bases and J by 1 base, with 13 bases between the two germline ends. This CDR3 is CALKGLENTEAFF. The CDR3 DNA reads TGTGCCTTGAAAGGCCTGGAGAACACTGAAGCTTTCTTT.

In its sample, this clonotype is medium-sized. V gene TRBV9 combines with J gene TRBJ2-2, with D possibly TRBD2 on 6 matching bases. This CDR3 comprises 16 residues. From germline, CDR1 is SGDLS and CDR2 YYNGEE. V gave up 3 bases and J gave up 5 bases, with 17 bases separating them. CDR3: CASSARGTAVTGELFF. The CDR3 DNA follows: TGTGCCAGCAGCGCACGGGGGACGGCGGTTACCGGGGAGCTGTTTTTT.

Regarding this clonotype: This may stem from a read error, because a much larger clone lies one nucleotide away. The V gene is TRBV9, the J gene TRBJ2-7; 7 nucleotides match TRBD2. This CDR3 is built from 16 residues. CDR1 and CDR2 (germline): SGDLS, YYNGEE. The CDR3 reads CAGSVLHTSVFSEQYF. CDR3 nucleotide sequence: TGTGCCGGCAGCGTCCTCCACACTAGCGTTTTTTCCGAGCAGTACTTC.

In this sample, this clonotype turned up many times. The rearrangement joins TRBV9 to TRBJ1-1, with D hard to call. CDR1 is SGDLS and CDR2 is YYNGEE in the germline V gene. CDR3 length equals 16 residues. Trimming took off 4 bases at V and 4 bases at J, with 20 bases between the two ends. DNA for the CDR3: TGTGCCAGCAGCACATCTGCAGACGGACGGGTCACTGAAGCTTTCTTT. Amino acid sequence: CASSTSADGRVTEAFF. Together with reference TRBV9 and TRBJ1-1, the CDR3 gives the full variable domain: DSGVTQTPKHLITATGQRVTLRCSPRSGDLSVYWYQQSLDQGLQFLIQYYNGEERAKGNILERFSAQQFPDLHSELNLSSLELGDSALYFCASSTSADGRVTEAFFGQGTRLTVV.

This clonotype is medium-sized in the sample. The chain joins TRBV19 to TRBJ2-5; 8 nucleotides agree with TRBD2. The germline gives CDR1 LNHDA, CDR2 SQIVND (reference sequence). The CDR3 extends over 16 amino acids. Losses at the gene ends were 1 base for V and 0 bases for J; bases not matched to a gene: 4. CDR3 protein: CASSIVGGRHQETQYF. CDR3 in DNA: TGTGCCAGTAGTATAGTGGGCGGGAGGCACCAAGAGACCCAGTACTTC. The full variable domain, completed using reference TRBV19 and TRBJ2-5, is DGGITQSPKYLFRKEGQNVTLSCEQNLNHDAMYWYRQDPGQGLRLIYYSQIVNDFQKGDIAEGYSVSREKKESFPLTVTSAQKNPTAFYLCASSIVGGRHQETQYFGPGTRLLVL.

V is TRBV27 and J is TRBJ2-5; either TRBD1 or TRBD2 may supply D (5 bases each). Trimming left V 8 bases short and J 5 bases short, with 18 bases between. This CDR3 region has 14 residues. The germline V gene has CDR1 MNHEY and CDR2 SMNVEV (reference sequence). CDR3 loop: CASGSQGVLETQYF. CDR3 bases: TGTGCCAGCGGCTCCCAGGGAGTCCTCGAGACCCAGTACTTC.

By frequency in the sample, this clonotype is medium-sized. As DNA, the CDR3 is TGTGCCAGCAGCTTTAGGGGGTCCTACGAGCAGTACTTC. It specifies CASSFRGSYEQYF. The chain joins TRBV13 to TRBJ2-7; the D gene is possibly TRBD1 (6 bases). CDR1 is PRHDT, CDR2 FYEKMQ, per germline (reference sequence). This CDR3 comprises 13 residues. Trimming left V 3 bases short and J 1 base short, with 7 bases between.

Ten or more counts support this clonotype. The CDR3 DNA reads TGTGCCACCAGCAGAGATTCTTACAGCTTGAACACTGAAGCTTTCTTT. This sequence encodes CATSRDSYSLNTEAFF. The rearrangement links TRBV15 to TRBJ1-1; no firm D call. The germline V gene has CDR1 LNHNV and CDR2 YYDKDF (reference sequence). The ends were cut back, 0 bases at V and 0 bases at J, with 11 bases in the middle. The CDR3 covers 16 residues.

A word on this clonotype: A read error may explain this, as a much larger clone is one base away. This chain connects TRBV19 to TRBJ2-1; D uncertain. This CDR3 is 12 amino acids long. In germline, CDR1 is LNHDA, CDR2 SQIVND (reference sequence). The germline V and J ends were trimmed by 5 bases and 9 bases, with 11 bases remaining between them. The CDR3 loop reads CASSVLSGEQFF. DNA for the CDR3: TGTGCCAGTAGTGTATTGTCGGGTGAGCAGTTCTTC.

As regards this clonotype: A much larger clone is a single base away; this may be a read error. The V gene is TRBV14, the J gene TRBJ2-5, with TRBD1 matching over 7 bases. Per germline, CDR1 SGHDN and CDR2 FVKESK. This CDR3 has 15 amino acids. V gave up 6 bases and J gave up 5 bases; unmatched junction bases: 12. The CDR3 nucleotides read TGTGCCAGCAGTTCCGTTTGGAAGACAGGGGAGACCCAGTACTTC. Amino acids: CASSSVWKTGETQYF.

By proportion, this clonotype is medium-sized. The genes are TRBV28 and TRBJ2-4, with D tentatively TRBD1 (5 bases). The CDR3 is 16 amino acids. Germline V gene data show CDR1 as MDHEN and CDR2 as SYDVKM. The V and J ends lost 4 bases and 0 bases respectively, with 13 bases between them. DNA for the CDR3: TGTGCCAGCAGTTCTACACAGGAACTAGCCAAAAACATTCAGTACTTC. This translates into CASSSTQELAKNIQYF. Combining the CDR3 with reference TRBV28 and TRBJ2-4 gives the whole variable domain DVKVTQSSRYLVKRTGEKVFLECVQDMDHENMFWYRQDPGLGLRLIYFSYDVKMKEKGDIPEGYSVSREKKERFSLILESASTNQTSMYLCASSSTQELAKNIQYFGAGTRLSVL.

This clonotype has a count of ten or more. V gene TRBV7-9 combines with J gene TRBJ2-7; 7 bases align to TRBD1. The V gene end was trimmed by 10 bases and the J gene end by 4 bases; junction bases not matched to a gene: 4. The CDR3 loop spans 11 amino acids. In germline, CDR1 is SEHNR, CDR2 FQNEAQ (reference sequence). The CDR3 DNA is TGTGCCACCCGACAGGGTTACGAGCAGTACTTC. This sequence encodes CATRQGYEQYF.

Concerning this clonotype: A much more abundant neighbour one base away suggests this may be a read error. The chain is built from TRBV3-1 and TRBJ2-1; 8 bases line up with TRBD2. Germline V lookup: CDR1 LGHDT, CDR2 YNNKEL (reference sequence). This CDR3 has 14 amino acids. In DNA, the CDR3 is TGTGCCAGCACTTCGAGCGGGAGTGGTAATGAGCAGCTCTTC. Translated: CASTSSGSGNEQLF.

Note on this clonotype: An end of the junction does not agree with germline; a read error may underlie this. The genes are TRBV27 and TRBJ2-1; 10 bases line up with TRBD2. The CDR3 consists of 15 residues. The germline V gene encodes CDR1 MNHEY and CDR2 SMNVEV (reference sequence). CDR3 bases: TGTGCCAGCAGTTTGTCGCTAGCGGGAGTCTATGAGCGGTTCTTC. As protein: CASSLSLAGVYERFF.